This record looks at one T cell receptor beta chain sequence and its context. Its target is not known. This specimen comes from a study of cytomegalovirus exposure and HLA in healthy donors. Findings and caveats of the study: Rare sequences made up most TCRs, while some public TCRs were found in many donors. CMV antigen specificity was confirmed in vitro for a few CMV-associated chains. Most likely, a cluster of highly shared sequence variants arose as a sequencing artifact.

PCR amplification relied on 60 Vbeta primers (plus 13 Jbeta primers). Profiling relied on immunoSEQ multiplex PCR, and the TCRdb table lists in-frame clones only, not all of them. This repertoire shows 75,000 to 90,000 clones, around 80% found once; its top ten account for about an eighth. This CDR3 is built from 15 residues. V lost 8 bases and J lost 1, with 16 bases in between. Looked up from germline, CDR1 is MNHNY and CDR2 is SVGAGI (reference sequence). The TCR comes from a human donor in good health. The sample was PBMCs. This chain links TRBV6-6 with TRBJ2-3; the D is unclear. The CDR3 DNA is TGTGCCAGCTCCTACGGCGATGGAGGCACAGATACGCAGTATTTT. Translating it yields CASSYGDGGTDTQYF.